What follows are 28 T cell receptor beta chains derived from one specimen sequenced in a study of blood T cell repertoires in COVID-19. Assay used: immunoSEQ multiplex PCR; TCRdb lists only in-frame clones, some missing. The top ten clones hold about 2% of a sample with 200,000 to 250,000 clones, 70% to 90% of them seen once. What was sequenced was peripheral blood. The source of these receptors is a woman between 45 and 65 years old with acute or convalescent COVID-19.

This clone was detected only once. The chain uses TRBV12-5 and TRBJ2-1; tentative D call: TRBD2 (5 bases). CDR1 LGHNT and CDR2 FRNRAP come from the germline V gene. Trimming pared 8 bases from V and 2 bases from J, leaving 10 bases between. This CDR3 is 13 amino acids long. Here the CDR3 DNA reads TGTGCTAGTCGAACGGGAACCTACAATGAGCAGTTCTTC. Its translation: CASRTGTYNEQFF.

The chain has TRBV7-9 and TRBJ1-4; D gene uncertain. Germline lookup yields CDR1 SEHNR and CDR2 FQNEAQ (reference sequence). The CDR3 has 15 amino acids. V was clipped by 0 bases and J by 3 bases, with 8 bases between them. As DNA, the CDR3 is TGTGCCAGCAGCTTAGCGAGCCCATCTAATGAAAAACTGTTTTTT. This codes for CASSLASPSNEKLFF.

The gene calls are TRBV19 and TRBJ1-6; D is possibly TRBD1 (6 bases). The CDR3 spans 14 residues. The V gene lost 3 bases and the J gene lost 7 bases, with 10 bases spanning the gap. Germline V gene lookup returns CDR1 LNHDA and CDR2 SQIVND (reference sequence). CDR3 bases: TGTGCCAGTAGTATTCTCGACAGGAATTCACCCCTCCACTTT. Protein product: CASSILDRNSPLHF.

The chain combines TRBV7-8 with TRBJ1-1, with a tentative D call TRBD1 (6 bases). The CDR3 has 18 residues. Germline V gene lookup returns CDR1 SGHVS and CDR2 FQNEAQ. With 4 bases removed from V and 3 bases from J, the gap between germline ends came to 24 bases. The DNA of the CDR3 is TGTGCCAGCAGCTGGTTCCTGATCCGTGAGGGGACATACACTGAAGCTTTCTTT. It yields the protein CASSWFLIREGTYTEAFF. Full variable domain (outside the CDR3, taken from reference TRBV7-8 and TRBJ1-1): GAGVSQSPRYKVAKRGQDVALRCDPISGHVSLFWYQQALGQGPEFLTYFQNEAQLDKSGLPSDRFFAERPEGSVSTLKIQRTQQEDSAVYLCASSWFLIREGTYTEAFFGQGTRLTVV.

The chain has TRBV18 and TRBJ1-6; 7 bases map to TRBD1. The ends lost 8 bases at V and 1 base at J; junction bases unmatched: 2. Germline-derived CDR1 and CDR2 are KGHSH and LQKENI. The CDR3 contains 14 residues. The CDR3 sequence: CASADRSYNSPLHF. CDR3 bases: TGTGCCAGCGCGGACAGGTCCTATAATTCACCCCTCCACTTT.

The genes are TRBV3-1 (or the pseudogene TRBV3-2) and TRBJ1-3; the match to TRBD1 covers 9 bases. Germline V gene data show CDR1 as LGHDT and CDR2 as YNNKEL (reference sequence). The CDR3 runs to 15 residues. V was clipped by 5 bases and J by 4 bases; unmatched bases: 6. This CDR3 reads CASSWGQGSGNTIYF. CDR3 nucleotides: TGTGCCAGCAGCTGGGGACAGGGAAGCGGAAACACCATATATTTT.

This chain joins TRBV3-1 (or the pseudogene TRBV3-2) and TRBJ1-1; D may be TRBD1 (5 bases). Trimming shortened V by 2 bases and J by 5 bases, and 9 bases separated the two germline ends. The CDR3 covers 13 residues. From germline, CDR1 is LGHDT and CDR2 YNNKEL (reference sequence). The CDR3 reads CASSQMGGTEAFF. The DNA of the CDR3 is TGTGCCAGCAGCCAAATGGGGGGGACTGAAGCTTTCTTT.

CDR3 sequence: CATSSLGDGGNQPQHF. DNA of the CDR3: TGTGCCACCTCCTCGTTAGGGGATGGGGGCAATCAGCCCCAGCATTTT. The chain uses TRBV10-3 and TRBJ1-5, with D possibly matching TRBD1 (5 bases). CDR1 ENHRY and CDR2 SYGVKD come from the germline V gene. CDR3 length: 16 residues. Trimming stripped 10 bases from V and 2 bases from J, with 21 bases between.

The CDR3 nucleotides read TGTGCCAGCAGCTTGGGAGGTAGCGGGAGCACAGATACGCAGTATTTT. Its protein product is CASSLGGSGSTDTQYF. V gene TRBV5-4 combines with J gene TRBJ2-3, with 7 bases lining up with TRBD2. The germline gives CDR1 SGHNT, CDR2 YYREEE (reference sequence). The CDR3 is 16 amino acids. Unmatched junction bases numbered 4, after V lost 0 bases and J lost 0 bases.

A single count supports this clone. The chain employs TRBV5-1 and TRBJ2-5; 10 positions match TRBD1. The CDR3 is made up of 15 amino acids. Per germline, CDR1 SGHRS and CDR2 YFSETQ. The J segment lost 5 bases and the V segment lost 4 bases, leaving 8 bases of the junction unmatched. As DNA, the CDR3 is TGCGCCAGCAGCCCCGACAGGGGGCATTGGGAGACCCAGTACTTC. This translates into CASSPDRGHWETQYF.

The chain is built from TRBV12-3 or TRBV12-4 and TRBJ1-2; unclear D gene. This CDR3 is 12 amino acids long. V was shortened by 3 bases and J by 3 bases, with 5 bases between the two germline ends. CDR3 amino acids: CASSFSYYGYTF. The CDR3, as DNA: TGTGCCAGCAGTTTTTCTTACTATGGCTACACCTTC.

The rearrangement uses TRBV5-1 and TRBJ2-5; D possibly corresponds to TRBD1 (6 bases). The CDR3 is 14 residues long. V was pared by 4 bases and J by 3 bases, with 13 bases between. In germline, CDR1 is SGHRS, CDR2 YFSETQ. This CDR3 is CASSPSAGEETQYF. The CDR3 nucleotides are TGCGCCAGCAGCCCTTCCGCAGGGGAAGAGACCCAGTACTTC. The variable domain in full, completed from reference TRBV5-1 and TRBJ2-5, reads KAGVTQTPRYLIKTRGQQVTLSCSPISGHRSVSWYQQTPGQGLQFLFEYFSETQRNKGNFPGRFSGRQFSNSRSEMNVSTLELGDSALYLCASSPSAGEETQYFGPGTRLLVL.

The V call is TRBV6-2 or TRBV6-3, the J call TRBJ2-6; 10 bases are a match to TRBD1. V lost 2 bases to trimming and J lost 2 bases; unmatched junction nucleotides: 15. The CDR3 covers 21 residues. The germline V gene has CDR1 MNHEY and CDR2 SVGEGT. In nucleotides, the CDR3 is TGTGCCAGCAGTTACCCTCCTTCGGGACAGGGGACTTTGGCTGGGGCCAACGTCCTGACTTTC. Translated: CASSYPPSGQGTLAGANVLTF.

This clone came up a few times. The chain employs TRBV25-1 and TRBJ1-6, with TRBD1 matching 10 bases. CDR3 length equals 15 residues. The germline gives CDR1 MGHDK, CDR2 SYGVNS. J lost 8 bases, V lost 3 bases, and 4 bases had no gene match. CDR3: CASSDLTGGDSPLHF. CDR3 DNA: TGTGCCAGCAGTGATCTGACAGGGGGCGATTCACCCCTCCACTTT.

The rearrangement uses TRBV20-1 and TRBJ2-7; possibly TRBD1 for D (6 bases). Trimming took 3 bases from V and 0 from J, leaving 21 bases between them. The germline V gene has CDR1 DFQATT and CDR2 SNEGSKA (reference sequence). The CDR3 is 17 residues long. Written as DNA, the CDR3 is TGCAGTGCTAGTCCTCTTATAACAGGGAGAAGCTCCTACGAGCAGTACTTC. Translation gives CSASPLITGRSSYEQYF.

The chain joins TRBV30 to TRBJ2-7; D call uncertain. This CDR3 is 11 amino acids long. Germline lookup yields CDR1 GTSNPN and CDR2 SVGIG (reference sequence). Between the trimmed V and J ends, which lost 1 base and 7 bases, there was a span of 8 bases. CDR3 coding DNA: TGTGCCTGGAGTGCCATCGGGGAGCAGTACTTC. Translated: CAWSAIGEQYF.

The chain combines TRBV28 with TRBJ1-2, with TRBD1 matching 10 bases. The ends lost 6 bases at V and 5 bases at J; junction bases unmatched: 6. This CDR3 comprises 14 residues. The germline CDR1 and CDR2 sequences are MDHEN and SYDVKM. The chain's CDR3 is CASRPDRGLYGYTF. In DNA, the CDR3 is TGTGCCAGCAGACCTGACAGGGGGCTGTATGGCTACACCTTC.

The chain uses TRBV5-1 and TRBJ1-5; TRBD1 matches at 7 bases. The CDR3 spans 15 residues. Germline CDR1 SGHRS, CDR2 YFSETQ. Unmatched junction bases numbered 5, after V lost 0 bases and J lost 5 bases. The CDR3 DNA follows: TGCGCCAGCAGCTTGGGACAGGGAGGTTATCAGCCCCAGCATTTT. Encoded protein: CASSLGQGGYQPQHF.

The chain carries TRBV13 and TRBJ1-3; weak D call: TRBD1 (6 bases). V shed 4 bases and J shed 0 bases, with 13 bases lying between them. The CDR3 is 16 amino acids. Germline V lookup: CDR1 PRHDT, CDR2 FYEKMQ (reference sequence). CDR3 nucleotides: TGTGCCAGCAGCTGGTTACAGGGTAGCTCTGGAAACACCATATATTTT. Translated, it gives CASSWLQGSSGNTIYF.

V is TRBV19 and J is TRBJ1-2, with 10 bases lining up with TRBD1. Per germline, CDR1 LNHDA and CDR2 SQIVND (reference sequence). Losses at the gene ends were 5 bases for V and 8 bases for J; bases not matched to a gene: 11. This CDR3 region has 15 residues. CDR3 DNA: TGTGCCAGTAGTCTTACCCCGACAGGGGGCAGAGGCTACACCTTC. Translated, it gives CASSLTPTGGRGYTF.

The chain is built from TRBV2 and TRBJ1-6, with no clear D. Germline CDR1 is SNHLY and CDR2 is FYNNEI. The length of the CDR3 is 14 residues. The V end was cut by 2 bases, the J end by 6 bases, with 8 bases between. DNA for the CDR3: TGTGCCAGCAGTGAACGGGAGGCTAATTCACCCCTCCACTTT. It is translated as CASSEREANSPLHF.

Note on this clone: The germline gene is not matched at one end of the junction; a read error may be the cause. The gene calls are TRBV5-6 and TRBJ2-1, with D unresolved. CDR1 and CDR2 (germline): SGHDT, YYEEEE. The CDR3 runs 13 residues. The CDR3 sequence: CASSPIRLPSPLF. The CDR3 DNA reads TGTGCCAGCAGCCCCATCCGGTTGCCCTCTCCCCTCTTC.

The J gene is TRBJ2-1, the V gene TRBV6-6; D possibly corresponds to TRBD2 (6 bases). The CDR3 is 15 residues long. V gave up 4 bases and J gave up 0 bases, with 10 bases separating them. Germline CDR1 is MNHNY and CDR2 is SVGAGI (reference sequence). The CDR3 region has the DNA TGTGCCAGCAGTTCCGCTAGCGCCTCCTACAATGAGCAGTTCTTC. This gives the protein CASSSASASYNEQFF.

This clone was recorded a few times. The rearrangement joins TRBV27 to TRBJ1-4; TRBD1 is a possible D gene (5 bases). The CDR3 extends over 15 amino acids. From germline, CDR1 is MNHEY and CDR2 SMNVEV (reference sequence). Trimming pared 3 bases from V and 4 bases from J, leaving 12 bases between. The CDR3 sequence: CASSFGGGYNEKLFF. The CDR3, as DNA: TGTGCCAGCAGTTTTGGGGGGGGTTATAATGAAAAACTGTTTTTT.

This clone was counted between two and nine times. The chain joins TRBV4-3 to TRBJ2-1; D may be TRBD1 (6 bases). With 0 bases removed from V and 9 bases from J, the gap between germline ends came to 12 bases. The CDR3 extends over 14 amino acids. The germline CDR1 and CDR2 sequences are LGHNA and YSLEER. CDR3 sequence reads: CASSQDLTGLEQFF. As DNA, the CDR3 is TGCGCCAGCAGCCAAGATCTTACAGGGCTTGAGCAGTTCTTC.

This clone was detected once. This chain links TRBV4-1 with TRBJ2-7; 9 bases are a match to TRBD1. The germline gives CDR1 MGHRA, CDR2 YSYEKL. The CDR3 loop spans 14 amino acids. V lost 2 bases to trimming and J lost 7 bases; unmatched junction nucleotides: 6. The CDR3, as DNA: TGCGCCAGCAGCCAACTGGGGACAGGGTTGGAGCAGTACTTC. This gives the protein CASSQLGTGLEQYF.

CDR3 protein: CASSEVPGAYEQYF. Here the CDR3 DNA reads TGTGCCAGCAGTGAAGTACCAGGGGCCTACGAGCAGTACTTC. The V and J genes are TRBV6-1 and TRBJ2-7; tentative D call: TRBD1 (6 bases). CDR3 length: 14 residues. CDR1 is MNHNS and CDR2 is SASEGT in the germline V gene. Between the trimmed V and J ends, which lost 1 base and 2 bases, there was a span of 9 bases.

The genes are TRBV3-1 (or the pseudogene TRBV3-2) and TRBJ2-5, with 10 bases aligning to TRBD2. V trimming: 7 bases; J trimming: 5 bases; junction bases outside the gene matches: 13. Germline lookup yields CDR1 LGHDT and CDR2 YNNKEL (reference sequence). The CDR3 contains 16 residues. This CDR3 is CASNSGQREGRETQYF. CDR3 nucleotides: TGTGCCAGCAACTCGGGACAGCGGGAGGGCCGGGAGACCCAGTACTTC.